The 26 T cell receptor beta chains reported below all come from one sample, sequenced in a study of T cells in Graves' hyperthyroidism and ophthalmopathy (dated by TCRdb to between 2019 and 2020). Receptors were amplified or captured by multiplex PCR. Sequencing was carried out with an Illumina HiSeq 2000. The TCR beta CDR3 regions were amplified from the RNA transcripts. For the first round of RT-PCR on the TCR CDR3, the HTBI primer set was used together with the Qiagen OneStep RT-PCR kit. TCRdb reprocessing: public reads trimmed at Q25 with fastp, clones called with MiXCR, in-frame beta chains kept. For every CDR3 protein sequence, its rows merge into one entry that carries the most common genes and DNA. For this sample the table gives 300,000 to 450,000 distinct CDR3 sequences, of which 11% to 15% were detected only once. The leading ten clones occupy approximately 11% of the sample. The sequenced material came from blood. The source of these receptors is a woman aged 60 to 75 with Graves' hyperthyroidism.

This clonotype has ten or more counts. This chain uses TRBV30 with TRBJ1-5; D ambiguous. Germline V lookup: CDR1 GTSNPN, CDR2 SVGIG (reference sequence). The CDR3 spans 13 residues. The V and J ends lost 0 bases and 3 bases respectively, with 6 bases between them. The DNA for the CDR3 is TGTGCCTGGAGTGTATCCCTCAATCAGCCCCAGCATTTT. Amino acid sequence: CAWSVSLNQPQHF.

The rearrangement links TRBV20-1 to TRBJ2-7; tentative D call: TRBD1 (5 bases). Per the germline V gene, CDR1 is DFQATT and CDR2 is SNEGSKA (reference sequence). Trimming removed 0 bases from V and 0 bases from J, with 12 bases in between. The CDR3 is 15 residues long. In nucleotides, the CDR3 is TGCAGTGCTAGAGACTTGGACAAATCCTCCTACGAGCAGTACTTC. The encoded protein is CSARDLDKSSYEQYF.

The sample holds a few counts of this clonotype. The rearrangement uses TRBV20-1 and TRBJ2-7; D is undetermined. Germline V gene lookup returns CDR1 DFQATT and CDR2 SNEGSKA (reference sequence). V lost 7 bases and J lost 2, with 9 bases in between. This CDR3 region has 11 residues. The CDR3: CSVTKAYEQYF. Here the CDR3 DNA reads TGCAGTGTTACCAAGGCCTACGAGCAGTACTTC.

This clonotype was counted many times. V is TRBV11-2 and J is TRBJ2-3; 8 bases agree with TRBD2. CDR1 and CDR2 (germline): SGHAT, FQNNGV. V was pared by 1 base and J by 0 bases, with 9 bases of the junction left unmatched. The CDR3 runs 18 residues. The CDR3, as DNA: TGTGCCAGCAGCTTAGGCCTGAGCGGGAGCCCTAGCACAGATACGCAGTATTTT. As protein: CASSLGLSGSPSTDTQYF.

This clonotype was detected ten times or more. CDR3 in DNA: TGTGCTAGTGGTGTGGGACAGATGGACACCGGGGAGCTGTTTTTT. It is translated as CASGVGQMDTGELFF. V is TRBV12-5 and J is TRBJ2-2; 7 nucleotides align to TRBD1. This CDR3 spans 15 amino acids. The V segment lost 5 bases and the J segment 3 bases; nucleotides outside the gene matches: 6. The germline gives CDR1 LGHNT, CDR2 FRNRAP. Based on the CDR3 plus reference TRBV12-5 and TRBJ2-2, the full variable domain is DARVTQTPRHKVTEMGQEVTMRCQPILGHNTVFWYRQTMMQGLELLAYFRNRAPLDDSGMPKDRFSAEMPDATLATLKIQPSEPRDSAVYFCASGVGQMDTGELFFGEGSRLTVL.

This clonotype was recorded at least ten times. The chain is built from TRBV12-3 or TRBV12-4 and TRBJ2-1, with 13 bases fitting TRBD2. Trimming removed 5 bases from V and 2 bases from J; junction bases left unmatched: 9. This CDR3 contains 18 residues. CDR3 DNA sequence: TGTGCCAGCAGTGGCAGCGGACTAGCGGGAGTACCCTACAATGAGCAGTTCTTC. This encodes CASSGSGLAGVPYNEQFF.

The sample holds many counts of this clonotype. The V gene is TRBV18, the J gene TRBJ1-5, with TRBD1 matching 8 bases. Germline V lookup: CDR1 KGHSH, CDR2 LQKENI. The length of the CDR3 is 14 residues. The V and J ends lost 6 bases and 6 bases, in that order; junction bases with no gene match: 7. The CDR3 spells CASSADREGQPQHF. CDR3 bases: TGTGCCAGCTCCGCGGACAGGGAGGGTCAGCCCCAGCATTTT.

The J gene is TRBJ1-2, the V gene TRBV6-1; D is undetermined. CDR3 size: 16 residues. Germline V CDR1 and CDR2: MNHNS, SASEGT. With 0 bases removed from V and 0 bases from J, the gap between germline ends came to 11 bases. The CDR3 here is CASSEAGAEANYGYTF. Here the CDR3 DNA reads TGTGCCAGCAGTGAAGCTGGTGCGGAGGCTAACTATGGCTACACCTTC.

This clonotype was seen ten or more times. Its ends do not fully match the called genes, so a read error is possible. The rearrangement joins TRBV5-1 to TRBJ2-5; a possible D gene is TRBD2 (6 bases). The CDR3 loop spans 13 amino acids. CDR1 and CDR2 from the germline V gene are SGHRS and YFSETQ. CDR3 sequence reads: CASSSGLQETQYF. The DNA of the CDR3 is TGTGCCAGCAGCTCGGGACTGCAAGAGACCCAGTACTTC. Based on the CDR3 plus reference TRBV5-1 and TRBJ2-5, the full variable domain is KAGVTQTPRYLIKTRGQQVTLSCSPISGHRSVSWYQQTPGQGLQFLFEYFSETQRNKGNFPGRFSGRQFSNSRSEMNVSTLELGDSALYLCASSSGLQETQYFGPGTRLLVL.

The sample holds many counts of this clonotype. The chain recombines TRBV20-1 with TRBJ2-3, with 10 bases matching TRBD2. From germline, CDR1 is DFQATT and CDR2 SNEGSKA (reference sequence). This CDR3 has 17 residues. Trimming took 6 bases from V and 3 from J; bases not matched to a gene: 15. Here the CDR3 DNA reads TGCAGTGCGAGACCGGCTAGCGGGAGTGAGGGAACAGATACGCAGTATTTT. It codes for CSARPASGSEGTDTQYF.

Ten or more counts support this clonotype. The CDR3 reads CASSTSTSADTQYF. The CDR3 nucleotides read TGTGCCAGCAGCACATCTACTAGTGCAGATACGCAGTATTTT. The chain couples TRBV9 to TRBJ2-3; maybe TRBD2 (5 bases). The length of the CDR3 is 14 residues. Trimming removed 4 bases at V and 4 bases at J, with 13 bases between. In germline, CDR1 is SGDLS, CDR2 YYNGEE.

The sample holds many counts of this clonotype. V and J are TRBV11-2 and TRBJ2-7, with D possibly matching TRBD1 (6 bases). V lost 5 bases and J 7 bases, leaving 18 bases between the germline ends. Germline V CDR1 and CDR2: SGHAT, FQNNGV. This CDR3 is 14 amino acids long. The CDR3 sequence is CASSPQPGGWEQYF. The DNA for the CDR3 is TGTGCCAGCAGCCCCCAGCCTGGGGGCTGGGAGCAGTACTTC.

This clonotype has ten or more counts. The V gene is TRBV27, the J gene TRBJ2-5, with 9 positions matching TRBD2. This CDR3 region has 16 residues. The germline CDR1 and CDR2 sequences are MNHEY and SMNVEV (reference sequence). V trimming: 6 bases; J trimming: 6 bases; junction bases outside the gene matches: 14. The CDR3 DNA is TGTGCCAGCAGCCGCACGCATAGCGGGAGTTTGAAGACCCAGTACTTC. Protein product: CASSRTHSGSLKTQYF.

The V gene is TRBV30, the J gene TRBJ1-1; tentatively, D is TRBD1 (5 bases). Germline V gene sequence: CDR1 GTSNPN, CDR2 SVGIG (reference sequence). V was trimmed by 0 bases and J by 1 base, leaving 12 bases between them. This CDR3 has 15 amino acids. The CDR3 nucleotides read TGTGCCTGGAGTGTAGGGGACTTATCGAACACTGAAGCTTTCTTT. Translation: CAWSVGDLSNTEAFF.

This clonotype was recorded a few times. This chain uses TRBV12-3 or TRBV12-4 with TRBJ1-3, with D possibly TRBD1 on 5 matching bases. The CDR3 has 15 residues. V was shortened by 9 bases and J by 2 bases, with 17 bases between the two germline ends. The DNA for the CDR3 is TGTGCCAGAGGCCGTAGGGGATACCCTGGAAACACCATATATTTT. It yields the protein CARGRRGYPGNTIYF.

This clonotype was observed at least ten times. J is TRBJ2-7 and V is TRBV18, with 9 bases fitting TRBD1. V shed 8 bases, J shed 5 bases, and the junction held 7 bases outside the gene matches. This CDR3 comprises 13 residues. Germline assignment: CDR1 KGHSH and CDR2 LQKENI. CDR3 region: CASTWTGEHEQYF. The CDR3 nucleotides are TGTGCCAGCACTTGGACAGGGGAACACGAGCAGTACTTC.

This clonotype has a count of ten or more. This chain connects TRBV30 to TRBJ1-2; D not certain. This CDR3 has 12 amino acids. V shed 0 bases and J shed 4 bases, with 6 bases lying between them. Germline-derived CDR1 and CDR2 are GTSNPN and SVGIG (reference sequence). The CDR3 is CAWSVYGYGYTF. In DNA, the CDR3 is TGTGCCTGGAGTGTATATGGCTATGGCTACACCTTC.

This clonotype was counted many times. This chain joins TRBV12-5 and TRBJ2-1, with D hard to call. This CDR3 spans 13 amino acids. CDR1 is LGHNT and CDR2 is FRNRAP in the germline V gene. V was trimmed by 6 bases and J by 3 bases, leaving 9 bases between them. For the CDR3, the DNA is TGTGCTAGTGGCCCGGGCTACTACAATGAGCAGTTCTTC. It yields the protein CASGPGYYNEQFF. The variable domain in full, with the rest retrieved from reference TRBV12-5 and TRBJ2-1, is DARVTQTPRHKVTEMGQEVTMRCQPILGHNTVFWYRQTMMQGLELLAYFRNRAPLDDSGMPKDRFSAEMPDATLATLKIQPSEPRDSAVYFCASGPGYYNEQFFGPGTRLTVL.

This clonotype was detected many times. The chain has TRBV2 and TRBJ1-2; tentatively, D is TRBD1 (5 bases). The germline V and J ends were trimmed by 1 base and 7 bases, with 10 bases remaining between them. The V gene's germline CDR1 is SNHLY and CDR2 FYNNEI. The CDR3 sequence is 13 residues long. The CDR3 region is CASSEVGEGGYTF. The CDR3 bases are TGTGCCAGCAGTGAAGTGGGGGAGGGTGGCTACACCTTC.

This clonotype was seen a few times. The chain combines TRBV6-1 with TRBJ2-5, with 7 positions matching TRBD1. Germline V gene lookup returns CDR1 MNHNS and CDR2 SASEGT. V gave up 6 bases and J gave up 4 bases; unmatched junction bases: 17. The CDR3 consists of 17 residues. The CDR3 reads CASRPRQGILLGETQYF. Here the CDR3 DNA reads TGTGCCAGCAGACCCCGACAGGGTATACTTTTGGGAGAGACCCAGTACTTC.

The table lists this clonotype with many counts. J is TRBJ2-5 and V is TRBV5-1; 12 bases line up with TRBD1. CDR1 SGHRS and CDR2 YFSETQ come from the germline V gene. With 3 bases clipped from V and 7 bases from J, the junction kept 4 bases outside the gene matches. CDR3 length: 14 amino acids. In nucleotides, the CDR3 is TGCGCCAGCAGCTCCGGGACAGGGGGCTGGACCCAGTACTTC. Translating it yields CASSSGTGGWTQYF.

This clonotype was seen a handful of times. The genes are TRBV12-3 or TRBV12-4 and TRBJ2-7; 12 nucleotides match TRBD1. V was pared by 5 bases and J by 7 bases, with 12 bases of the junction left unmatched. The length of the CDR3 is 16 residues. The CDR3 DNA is TGTGCCAGCAGTAGTACCCCGGGACAGGGGGCGTGGGAGCAGTACTTC. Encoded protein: CASSSTPGQGAWEQYF.

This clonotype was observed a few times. The CDR3 DNA is TGTGCCAGCAGCTTAGGCCCCGGGACTAGCGTCCATGAGCAGTTCTTC. Its translation is CASSLGPGTSVHEQFF. The J gene is TRBJ2-1, the V gene TRBV11-3; 10 bases line up with TRBD2. CDR3 length equals 16 residues. CDR1 is SGHNT, CDR2 YENEEA, per germline. V shed 1 base, J shed 8 bases, and the junction held 8 bases outside the gene matches.

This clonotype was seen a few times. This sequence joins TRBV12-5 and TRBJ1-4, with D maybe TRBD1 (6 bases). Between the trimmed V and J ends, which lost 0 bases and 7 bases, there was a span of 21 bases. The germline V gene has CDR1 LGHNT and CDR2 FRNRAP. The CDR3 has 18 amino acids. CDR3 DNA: TGTGCTAGTGGTTTGGTAAGCGGGGGCGCCTATCATAGTGAAAAACTGTTTTTT. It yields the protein CASGLVSGGAYHSEKLFF.

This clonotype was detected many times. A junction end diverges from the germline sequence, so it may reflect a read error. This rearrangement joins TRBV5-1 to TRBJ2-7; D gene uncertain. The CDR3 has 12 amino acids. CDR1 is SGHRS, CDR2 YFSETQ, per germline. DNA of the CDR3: TGTGCCAGCAGCTTAGGCGGTCGCGAGCAGTACTTC. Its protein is CASSLGGREQYF.

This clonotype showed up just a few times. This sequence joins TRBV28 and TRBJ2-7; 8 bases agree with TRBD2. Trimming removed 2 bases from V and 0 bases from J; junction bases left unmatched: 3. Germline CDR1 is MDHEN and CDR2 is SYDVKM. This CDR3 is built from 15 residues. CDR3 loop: CASSLPGGPSYEQYF. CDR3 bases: TGTGCCAGCAGTTTACCGGGAGGGCCCTCCTACGAGCAGTACTTC.